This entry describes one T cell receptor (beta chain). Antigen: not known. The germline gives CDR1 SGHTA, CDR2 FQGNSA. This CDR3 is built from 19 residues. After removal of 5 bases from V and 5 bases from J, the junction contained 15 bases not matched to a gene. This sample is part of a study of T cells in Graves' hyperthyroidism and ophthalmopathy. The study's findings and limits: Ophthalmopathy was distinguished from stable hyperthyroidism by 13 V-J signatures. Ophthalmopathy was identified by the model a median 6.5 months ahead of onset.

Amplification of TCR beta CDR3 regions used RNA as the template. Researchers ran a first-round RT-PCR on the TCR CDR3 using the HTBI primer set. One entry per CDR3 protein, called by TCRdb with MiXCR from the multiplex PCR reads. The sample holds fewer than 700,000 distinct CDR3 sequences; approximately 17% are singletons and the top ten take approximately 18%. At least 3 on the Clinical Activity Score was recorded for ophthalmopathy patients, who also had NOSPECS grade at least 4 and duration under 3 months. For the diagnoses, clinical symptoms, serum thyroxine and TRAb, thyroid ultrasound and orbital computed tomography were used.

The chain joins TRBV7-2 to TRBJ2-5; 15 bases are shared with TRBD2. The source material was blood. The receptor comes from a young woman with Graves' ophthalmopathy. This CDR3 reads CASSPLGGGLAGGWETQYF. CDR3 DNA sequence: TGTGCCAGCAGCCCCCTCGGGGGTGGACTAGCGGGGGGGTGGGAGACCCAGTACTTC.